The rows below give T cell receptor beta chains drawn from one sample of a study of T cell repertoires in cytomegalovirus infection. TCRdb reanalysed the reads using MiXCR and keeps one entry per CDR3 protein. The sample shows around 450,000 distinct CDR3 sequences, about 11% of them seen only once. Sequencing was done on a sample of PBMCs. The receptors here all came from a human donor in good health (CMV status not recorded). Some clones in this sample may be carry-over from other donors' samples. The CDR3 runs from the conserved cysteine through the conserved F or W. The D gene is left open where the match is weak. Rows may omit the clone size; those that give it use once, few, many or a size class.

J gene,clone size,V gene,D gene,CDR3 protein,CDR3 DNA
TRBJ2-1,many,TRBV2,TRBD1,CASRPGTGVHEQFF,TGTGCCAGCAGGCCCGGGACAGGGGTACATGAGCAGTTCTTC
TRBJ1-2,-,TRBV19,TRBD1,CASSISGTEPTNYGYTF,TGTGCCAGTAGTATATCCGGGACAGAGCCGACTAACTATGGCTACACCTTC
TRBJ2-5,many,TRBV7-4,-,CASSPPKGWETQYF,TGTGCCAGCAGCCCCCCTAAGGGGTGGGAGACCCAGTACTTC
TRBJ2-1,many,TRBV11-3,-,CASSSEGGGPYNEQFF,TGTGCCAGCAGCTCTGAAGGCGGGGGCCCCTACAATGAGCAGTTCTTC
TRBJ2-1,many,TRBV5-6,TRBD2,CASSPSGLAGVHEQFF,TGTGCCAGCAGCCCGTCCGGTCTAGCGGGAGTCCATGAGCAGTTCTTC
TRBJ2-1,-,TRBV19,-,CASNEVWSYNEQFF,TGTGCCAGTAACGAGGTCTGGTCCTACAATGAGCAGTTCTTC
TRBJ1-2,many,TRBV7-9,-,CASSLREEGTIHGYTF,TGTGCCAGCAGCTTACGAGAGGAGGGGACGATTCATGGCTACACCTTC
TRBJ2-7,many,TRBV7-2,TRBD2,CASSLVTSGSGQYF,TGTGCCAGCAGCTTAGTTACTAGCGGGAGTGGGCAGTACTTC
TRBJ2-3,many,TRBV7-2,-,CASSSQLVRSTDTQYF,TGTGCCAGCAGCTCCCAATTGGTACGGAGCACAGATACGCAGTATTTT
TRBJ1-2,-,TRBV20-1,-,CSGQGGYGYTF,TGCAGTGGGCAGGGCGGCTATGGCTACACCTTC
TRBJ2-2,-,TRBV24-1,-,CATSDAFLGTWELFF,TGTGCCACCAGTGATGCGTTCCTGGGGACCTGGGAGCTGTTTTTT
TRBJ2-2,many,TRBV19,-,CASSAGPLNTGELFF,TGTGCCAGTAGTGCCGGACCGCTGAACACCGGGGAGCTGTTTTTT
TRBJ2-7,many,TRBV20-1,TRBD1,CSAPRTGMGEQYF,TGCAGTGCTCCTCGGACAGGGATGGGCGAGCAGTACTTC
TRBJ1-6,many,TRBV7-3,TRBD1,CASSSTRDRVRSALHF,TGTGCCAGCAGCTCAACTAGGGACAGGGTTCGTTCGGCCCTCCACTTT
TRBJ2-3,many,TRBV5-5,-,CASSRYQTGQTDTQYF,TGTGCCAGCAGCCGATACCAGACAGGACAAACAGATACGCAGTATTTT
TRBJ1-1,-,TRBV29-1,-,CSVVPSKGAEAFF,TGCAGCGTTGTACCCTCGAAGGGGGCTGAAGCTTTCTTT
TRBJ1-4,-,TRBV19,-,CASSISGINEKLFF,TGTGCCAGTAGTATCTCTGGAATTAATGAAAAACTGTTTTTT
TRBJ1-5,many,TRBV28,TRBD1,CASSFDGWGRGISPQHF,TGTGCCAGCAGTTTCGACGGTTGGGGCAGGGGGATTTCGCCCCAGCATTTT
TRBJ2-1,many,TRBV7-9,TRBD2,CASRNPTSEREPNEQFF,TGTGCCAGCAGAAACCCGACTTCAGAGCGGGAGCCCAATGAGCAGTTCTTC
TRBJ2-5,many,TRBV7-8,-,CASSLPQEGTQYF,TGTGCCAGCAGCTTACCACAGGAGGGGACCCAGTACTTC
TRBJ2-7,-,TRBV7-2,-,CASSTFYEQYF,TGTGCCAGCAGCACTTTCTACGAGCAGTACTTC
TRBJ2-7,few,TRBV5-1,TRBD2,CASSLLAGVGDEQYF,TGCGCCAGCAGCTTACTAGCGGGAGTCGGCGACGAGCAGTACTTC
TRBJ1-3,many,TRBV7-8,-,CASSPGVIGNTIYF,TGTGCCAGCAGCCCAGGGGTTATTGGAAACACCATATATTTT
TRBJ2-1,many,TRBV2,-,CASSDRGPYNEQFF,TGTGCCAGCAGTGACCGGGGACCCTACAATGAGCAGTTCTTC
TRBJ2-7,many,TRBV7-8,-,CASSGHRDVAYEQYF,TGTGCCAGCAGCGGCCACAGGGACGTCGCCTACGAGCAGTACTTC
TRBJ1-2,many,TRBV6-5,-,CASSYSRGRGYTF,TGTGCCAGCAGTTACTCGAGGGGTAGGGGCTACACCTTC
TRBJ1-3,many,TRBV12-3/TRBV12-4,-,CASSFGTLGNTIYF,TGTGCCAGCAGTTTCGGGACACTTGGAAACACCATATATTTT
TRBJ2-3,many,TRBV20-1,TRBD2,CSARGGAGGFTDTQYF,TGCAGTGCTAGAGGGGGAGCGGGAGGGTTCACAGATACGCAGTATTTT
TRBJ2-1,many,TRBV6-8,-,CASRSTGTSGNEQFF,TGTGCCAGCAGATCCACCGGGACCAGTGGCAATGAGCAGTTCTTC
TRBJ2-7,many,TRBV20-1,TRBD2,CSARDQAGPSYEQYF,TGCAGTGCTAGAGATCAAGCGGGGCCCTCCTACGAGCAGTACTTC
TRBJ2-3,many,TRBV18,-,CASSPPEGTLSSPQDTQYF,TGTGCCAGCTCACCACCGGAGGGGACACTCTCCTCCCCACAAGATACGCAGTATTTT
TRBJ2-7,few,TRBV7-9,-,CASSLMDGRTTYEQYF,TGTGCCAGCAGCCTCATGGATGGCAGGACCACCTACGAGCAGTACTTC
TRBJ2-1,many,TRBV5-5,-,CASSPSGAPNVDEQFF,TGTGCCAGCAGTCCTTCAGGGGCCCCCAATGTGGATGAGCAGTTCTTC
TRBJ2-2,-,TRBV2,-,CASSEARGPGELFF,TGTGCCAGCAGTGAAGCGCGGGGACCCGGGGAGCTGTTTTTT
TRBJ2-1,many,TRBV6-1,-,CASRPRGEKNEQFF,TGTGCCAGCAGGCCCAGGGGGGAGAAAAATGAGCAGTTCTTC
TRBJ1-3,few,TRBV18,-,CASSPDSLNPNTIYF,TGTGCCAGCTCACCGGACAGTCTGAATCCGAACACCATATATTTT
TRBJ2-2,-,TRBV19,TRBD2,CASSIDRAGGPNTGELFF,TGTGCCAGTAGTATAGATCGGGCGGGAGGCCCGAACACCGGGGAGCTGTTTTTT
TRBJ2-3,many,TRBV15,-,CATSRSDLGDRYTDTQYF,TGTGCCACCAGCAGATCCGACTTAGGGGATCGGTACACAGATACGCAGTATTTT
TRBJ2-3,many,TRBV19,-,CASSISTSTDTQYF,TGTGCCAGTAGTATAAGCACTAGCACAGATACGCAGTATTTT
TRBJ2-1,many,TRBV9,TRBD2,CASSPSRGRPTYNEQFF,TGTGCCAGCAGCCCTTCTCGCGGGAGGCCCACCTACAATGAGCAGTTCTTC
TRBJ2-2,many,TRBV11-2,TRBD1,CASRIIVGQGIGELFF,TGTGCCAGCAGGATTATAGTGGGACAGGGCATCGGGGAGCTGTTTTTT
TRBJ2-3,many,TRBV7-6,-,CASSNNGGGQADTQYF,TGTGCCAGCAGCAATAACGGGGGAGGACAAGCAGATACGCAGTATTTT